These T cell receptor beta chains were read from a single sample in a study of Tregs in tolerant kidney transplant recipients. No antigen is known for these receptors. The repertoire was sequenced with immunoSEQ multiplex PCR; TCRdb's copy has only in-frame clones and lacks some. The sample shows about 1,400 clones, around 87% of them seen only once. Sequenced input: CD4+ T cells from blood cultured with allogeneic cells. The receptor set was obtained from a human donor in good health. Each CDR3 is given with its conserved first and last residue. A D gene is named only where the DNA matches it firmly. The listing skips clone size in some rows; elsewhere it reads once, few, many or a size class.

>-|-|TRBJ2-7|TRBV18
TGTGCCAGCTCACCGCAACTTAGGCTACGCGAGCAGTACTTC
CASSPQLRLREQYF
>-|TRBD2|TRBJ2-5|TRBV7-9
TGTGCCAGCAGCCCTGGGCTAGCGGGGGGCAGGGGAGAGACCCAGTACTTC
CASSPGLAGGRGETQYF
>-|-|TRBJ2-7|TRBV5-1
TGCGCCAGCAGCTATCGACACTTCTCCTACGAGCAGTACTTC
CASSYRHFSYEQYF
>-|TRBD2|TRBJ2-5|TRBV11-2
TGTGCCAGCAGCTTAGGGGGACTAGCGGGAGGAGAGACCCAGTACTTC
CASSLGGLAGGETQYF
>-|TRBD1|TRBJ1-1|TRBV6-6
TGTGCCAGCAGTTATTCCGGGACAGGGTACACTGAAGCTTTCTTT
CASSYSGTGYTEAFF
>-|TRBD2|TRBJ2-3|TRBV7-3
TGTGCCAGCAGCTTCAGTGCGGGGGGAACAGATACGCAGTATTTT
CASSFSAGGTDTQYF
>-|-|TRBJ1-2|TRBV20-1
TGCAGTGCTAGAATGGGGAGTTTGCACACCTTC
CSARMGSLHTF
>-|-|TRBJ1-1|TRBV4-1
TGCGCCAGCAGGACCCAACCTAACACTGAAGCTTTCTTT
CASRTQPNTEAFF
>-|TRBD1|TRBJ1-6|TRBV18
TGTGCCAGCTCACCCGACAGGGGGCTACTTGCCCTCCACTTT
CASSPDRGLLALHF
>-|-|TRBJ1-5|TRBV7-9
TGTGCCAGCAGCTTTAGTGGGCAGCCCCAGCATTTT
CASSFSGQPQHF
>-|-|TRBJ2-1|TRBV2
TGTGCCAGCACGGCTTACAATGAGCAGTTCTTC
CASTAYNEQFF
>-|TRBD2|TRBJ2-2|TRBV27
TGTGCCACAAAACGGGGGGGCAGGCTTACCACCGGGGAGCTGTTTTTT
CATKRGGRLTTGELFF
>-|-|TRBJ1-5|TRBV27
TGTGCCAGCAGTTTATGGGGCGGGGTAACCAATCAGCCCCAGCATTTT
CASSLWGGVTNQPQHF
>-|TRBD2|TRBJ2-1|TRBV11-3
TGTGCCAGCAGCGGAACTAGCGGGAGACGCGATGAGCAGTTCTTC
CASSGTSGRRDEQFF
>-|-|TRBJ2-3|TRBV19
TGTGCCAGTAGTATTGTACGGAGCACAGATACGCAGTATTTT
CASSIVRSTDTQYF
>-|-|TRBJ1-6|TRBV18
TGTGCCAGCTCACCTATTCTGGACCGGGGAACACCCCTCCACTTT
CASSPILDRGTPLHF
>-|TRBD2|TRBJ2-1|TRBV10-3
TGTGCCATCAGTCCCCAGCGGGAGGGAAAGAATGAGCAGTTCTTC
CAISPQREGKNEQFF
>once|TRBD1|TRBJ1-5|TRBV19
TGTGCCAGTAGACTACTGACAGGGGGCTTGGGTCAGCCCCAGCATTTT
CASRLLTGGLGQPQHF
>once|-|TRBJ2-5|TRBV30
TGTGCCTGGAGTGTAATCGGGGGGCCTTGGGAGACCCAGTACTTC
CAWSVIGGPWETQYF
>-|TRBD1|TRBJ2-7|TRBV19
TGTGCCAGTAGTATTGACAGGGCCAGAAGCTCCTACGAGCAGTACTTC
CASSIDRARSSYEQYF